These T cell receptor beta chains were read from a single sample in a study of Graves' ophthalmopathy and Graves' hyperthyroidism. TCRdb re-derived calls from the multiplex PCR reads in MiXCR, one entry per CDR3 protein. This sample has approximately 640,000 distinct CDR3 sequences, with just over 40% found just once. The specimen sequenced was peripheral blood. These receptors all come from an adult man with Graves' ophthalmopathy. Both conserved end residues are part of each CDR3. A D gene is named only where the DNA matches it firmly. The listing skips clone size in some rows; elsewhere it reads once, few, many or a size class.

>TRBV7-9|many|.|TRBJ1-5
TGTGCCAGTACTATATCGGGGCCGAGATCTGATAGCAATCAGCCCCAGCATTTT
CASTISGPRSDSNQPQHF
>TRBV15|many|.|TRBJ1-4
TGTGCCACCAGCAGAGGAGGCATCGGGGCCTCTACTAATGAAAAACTGTTTTTT
CATSRGGIGASTNEKLFF
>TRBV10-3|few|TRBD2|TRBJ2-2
TGTGCCAGCAGTGATCGGAGGACTAGCGGGATGGTCACCGGGGAGCTGTTTTTT
CASSDRRTSGMVTGELFF
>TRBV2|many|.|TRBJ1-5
TGTGCCAGCAACGGGGGCATACAGCCCCAGCATTTT
CASNGGIQPQHF
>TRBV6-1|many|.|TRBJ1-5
TGTGCCAGCAGTGACAGGGTCGGGGGCAATCAGCCCCAGCATTTT
CASSDRVGGNQPQHF
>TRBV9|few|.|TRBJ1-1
TGTGCCAGCAGCCAGGACAGCCAGAACACTGAAGCTTTCTTT
CASSQDSQNTEAFF
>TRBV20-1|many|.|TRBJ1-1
TGCAGTGCTGCAACAGGTCTCACTGAAGCTTTCTTT
CSAATGLTEAFF
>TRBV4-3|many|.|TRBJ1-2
TGCGCCAGCAGCCAAGAGTCGGGGCGGAACTATGGCTACACCTTC
CASSQESGRNYGYTF
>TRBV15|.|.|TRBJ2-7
TGTGCCACCAGCAGAGGCCCCGTGGGGGCCTACGAGCAGTACTTC
CATSRGPVGAYEQYF
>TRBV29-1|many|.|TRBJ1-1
TGCAGCGTTGTGGGTTGGGGGAACACTGAAGCTTTCTTT
CSVVGWGNTEAFF
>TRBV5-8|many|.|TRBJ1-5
TGTGCCAGCAGCCCGTGGGCCGATCAGCCCCAGCATTTT
CASSPWADQPQHF
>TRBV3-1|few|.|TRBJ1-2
TGTGCCAGCAGCCAAGTAGGCACCTACTATGGCTACACCTTC
CASSQVGTYYGYTF
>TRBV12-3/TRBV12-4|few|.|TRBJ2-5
TGTGCCAGCAGTTTAGAGGGCAGGCGAGAGACCCAGTACTTC
CASSLEGRRETQYF
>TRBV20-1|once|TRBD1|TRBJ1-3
TGCAGTGCCGCGACAGGGGGAGGCTACACCATATATTTT
CSAATGGGYTIYF
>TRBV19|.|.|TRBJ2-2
TGTGTCAGTAGTATAGATCTATCTAGCCCCGGGGAGCTGTTTTTT
CVSSIDLSSPGELFF
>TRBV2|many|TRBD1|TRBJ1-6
TGTGCCAGCAATGGACAGGGAAGCTCCTATAATTCACCCCTCCACTTT
CASNGQGSSYNSPLHF
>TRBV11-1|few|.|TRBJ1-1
TGTGCCAGCAGCTTAGGGTCCTCAGGGGTCCATGAGCAGTTCTTT
CASSLGSSGVHEQFF
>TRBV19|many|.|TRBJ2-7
TGTGCCAGTAGTATAGGTGGGAGGCTCGCCGAGCAGTACTTC
CASSIGGRLAEQYF
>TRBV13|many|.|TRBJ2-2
TGTGCCAGCAGCTTATTCGGCGGGGAGCTGTTTTTT
CASSLFGGELFF
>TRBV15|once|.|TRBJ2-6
TGTGCCACCAGCACCGGGACTTTC
CATSTGTF
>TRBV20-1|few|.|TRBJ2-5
TGCAGTGCTAGGTCCCGGGGGACCCAGTACTTC
CSARSRGTQYF
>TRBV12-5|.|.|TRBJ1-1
TGTGCTAGTGGTCCGGGGGGCAGGACTGAAGCTTTCTTT
CASGPGGRTEAFF
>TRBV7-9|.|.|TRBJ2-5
TGTGCCAGCAGCTCGGGGCCGGGACGCGACTTC
CASSSGPGRDF
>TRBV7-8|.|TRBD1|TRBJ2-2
TGTGCCAGCAGCAATAACAGGGGGCTAAACACCGGGGAGCTGTTTTTT
CASSNNRGLNTGELFF
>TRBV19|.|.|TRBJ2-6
TGTGCCAGTAGTCAACCTTCTGGGGCCAACGTCCTGACTTTC
CASSQPSGANVLTF
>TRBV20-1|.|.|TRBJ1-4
TGCAGTGCTAGCGGGAGTTGGGATGAAAAACTGTTTTTT
CSASGSWDEKLFF
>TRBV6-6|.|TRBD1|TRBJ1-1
TGTGCCAGCAGGGAAACAGGGGATTTTTCTTTCTTT
CASRETGDFSFF
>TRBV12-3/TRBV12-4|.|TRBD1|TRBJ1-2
TGTGCCAGCAGTTCGCGACAGGGGGCGCGGGGCAGCCAATATGGCTACACCTTC
CASSSRQGARGSQYGYTF
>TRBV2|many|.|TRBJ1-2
TGTGCCAGCAGGGACACAAACTATGGCTACACCTTC
CASRDTNYGYTF
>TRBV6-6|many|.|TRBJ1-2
TGTGCCAGCGCCCCCGGGGACTATGGCTACACCTTC
CASAPGDYGYTF
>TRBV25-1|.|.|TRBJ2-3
TGTGCCAGCAGCGGGGACGGGGCGGATTTGAGCACAGATACGCAGTATTTT
CASSGDGADLSTDTQYF
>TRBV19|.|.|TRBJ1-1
TGTGCCAGTAGTACCCGGGACATCAACACTGAAGCTTTCTTT
CASSTRDINTEAFF
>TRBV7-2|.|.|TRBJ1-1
TGTGCCAGCAGACAACGGGGGAACACTGAAGCTTTCTTT
CASRQRGNTEAFF
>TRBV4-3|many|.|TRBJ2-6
TGCGCCAGCAGTCGCTCTGGGGCCAACGTCCTGACTTTC
CASSRSGANVLTF
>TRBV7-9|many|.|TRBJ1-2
TGTGCCAGCAGACCAGACAGCTTAGGGTATGGCTACACCTTC
CASRPDSLGYGYTF
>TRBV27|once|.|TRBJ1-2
TGTGCCAGCAGTTTATCTCGGAACTATGGCTACGCCTTC
CASSLSRNYGYAF
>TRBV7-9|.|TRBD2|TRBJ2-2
TGTGCCAGCAGCTTAAGGGCGGGAGATGTCGGGGAGCTGTTTTTT
CASSLRAGDVGELFF
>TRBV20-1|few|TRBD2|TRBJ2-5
TGCAGTGCTAGTGGCTTAGCGGGGGCACAAGAGACCCAGTACTTC
CSASGLAGAQETQYF
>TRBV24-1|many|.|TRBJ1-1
TGTGCCACCAGTCAGGGGAGGTTCGCTGAAGCTTTCTTT
CATSQGRFAEAFF
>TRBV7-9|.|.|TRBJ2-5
TGTGCCAGCAGCTACAACCAGGGGGCTAGCGGGACCCAGTACTTC
CASSYNQGASGTQYF
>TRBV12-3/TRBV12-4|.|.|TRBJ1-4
TGTGCCAGCACTACAAGCGGGGACCGATTGAATGAAAAACTGTTTTTT
CASTTSGDRLNEKLFF
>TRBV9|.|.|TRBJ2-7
TGTGCCAGCAGCACTGGACCGGACTACGAGCAGTACTTC
CASSTGPDYEQYF
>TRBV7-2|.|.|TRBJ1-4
TGTGCCAGCAGCGGATCAACCTCAACTAATGAAAAACTGTTTTTT
CASSGSTSTNEKLFF